Shown below are 25 T cell receptor beta chains from a single sample sequenced in a study of blood T cell repertoires in COVID-19. Some clones are missing from TCRdb's copy, which holds only in-frame ones; the method was immunoSEQ multiplex PCR. The sample lists around 320,000 clones, roughly nine tenths occurring once. What was sequenced was peripheral blood. The source is a young woman with COVID-19, enrolled during active disease.

The gene calls are TRBV18 and TRBJ1-2; D possibly corresponds to TRBD1 (6 bases). Germline loops: CDR1 KGHSH, CDR2 LQKENI. The CDR3 consists of 15 residues. The V end was cut by 0 bases, the J end by 3 bases, with 11 bases between. CDR3 bases: TGTGCCAGCTCACCACCCGGGACACCAGACTATGGCTACACCTTC. It specifies CASSPPGTPDYGYTF.

The chain recombines TRBV18 with TRBJ1-3, with TRBD1 as a possible D gene (5 bases). This CDR3 spans 16 amino acids. Trimming stripped 3 bases from V and 0 bases from J, with 12 bases between. CDR1 KGHSH and CDR2 LQKENI come from the germline V gene. CDR3 in DNA: TGTGCCAGCTCACCGTACGACAGTCGCTCTGGAAACACCATATATTTT. Translation gives CASSPYDSRSGNTIYF.

The rearrangement links TRBV2 to TRBJ1-2; tentatively, D is TRBD1 (5 bases). V was cut by 3 bases and J by 3 bases, with 14 bases left in between. CDR1 is SNHLY, CDR2 FYNNEI, per germline. CDR3 length equals 15 residues. As DNA, the CDR3 is TGTGCCAGCAGTGACCTCCCGGGGGGGTACTATGGCTACACCTTC. It codes for CASSDLPGGYYGYTF.

The chain combines TRBV27 with TRBJ1-6; D remains ambiguous. V was shortened by 4 bases and J by 10 bases, with 17 bases between the two germline ends. CDR1 and CDR2 (germline): MNHEY, SMNVEV (reference sequence). The CDR3 totals 15 residues. Here the CDR3 reads CASSSPLAGRSPLHF. DNA for the CDR3: TGTGCCAGCAGTTCCCCTCTCGCGGGGAGGTCACCCCTCCACTTT.

The V call is TRBV19, the J call TRBJ2-7, with D possibly being TRBD1 (5 bases). The ends were cut back, 7 bases at V and 3 bases at J, with 16 bases in the middle. The germline gives CDR1 LNHDA, CDR2 SQIVND (reference sequence). The length of the CDR3 is 14 residues. In nucleotides, the CDR3 is TGTGCCAGTACGCCCCAATGGGGCGGCTACGAGCAGTACTTC. It yields the protein CASTPQWGGYEQYF.

The CDR3 reads CASSETRQYYGYTF. The CDR3 nucleotides read TGTGCCAGCAGTGAAACGCGGCAGTACTATGGCTACACCTTC. This rearrangement joins TRBV2 to TRBJ1-2; D gene ambiguous. The V gene lost 2 bases and the J gene lost 3 bases, with 10 bases spanning the gap. The germline V gene has CDR1 SNHLY and CDR2 FYNNEI. This CDR3 contains 14 residues.

The chain carries TRBV28 and TRBJ2-6; D possibly corresponds to TRBD1 (6 bases). CDR1 and CDR2 (germline): MDHEN, SYDVKM. V gave up 3 bases and J gave up 2 bases, with 11 bases separating them. This CDR3 comprises 16 residues. As DNA, the CDR3 is TGTGCCAGCAGTTTGGGCAGGGGCCCTGGGGCCAACGTCCTGACTTTC. This sequence encodes CASSLGRGPGANVLTF. Complete variable domain (other parts from reference TRBV28 and TRBJ2-6): DVKVTQSSRYLVKRTGEKVFLECVQDMDHENMFWYRQDPGLGLRLIYFSYDVKMKEKGDIPEGYSVSREKKERFSLILESASTNQTSMYLCASSLGRGPGANVLTFGAGSRLTVL.

The chain carries TRBV4-1 and TRBJ1-5, with TRBD1 as a possible D gene (6 bases). The CDR3 consists of 15 residues. Germline lookup yields CDR1 MGHRA and CDR2 YSYEKL. Trimming stripped 4 bases from V and 3 bases from J, with 13 bases between. CDR3 in amino acids: CASSPYGTPNQPQHF. The DNA for the CDR3 is TGCGCCAGCAGCCCGTACGGGACACCCAATCAGCCCCAGCATTTT.

The chain employs TRBV27 and TRBJ2-1; 9 bases align to TRBD2. This CDR3 is 15 amino acids long. The germline V gene encodes CDR1 MNHEY and CDR2 SMNVEV (reference sequence). J was trimmed by 5 bases and V by 6 bases; bases with no gene match: 8. The CDR3 here is CASSTPASGDNEQFF. CDR3 bases: TGTGCCAGCAGCACTCCTGCTAGCGGGGACAATGAGCAGTTCTTC.

V and J are TRBV25-1 and TRBJ1-1, with a tentative D call TRBD1 (5 bases). V gave up 6 bases and J gave up 4 bases, with 12 bases separating them. The CDR3 consists of 13 residues. The germline gives CDR1 MGHDK, CDR2 SYGVNS. CDR3 nucleotides: TGTGCCAGCAGGAGTCAGGGTATCACTGAAGCTTTCTTT. This sequence encodes CASRSQGITEAFF.

This chain links TRBV7-9 with TRBJ2-5, with D perhaps matching TRBD1 (6 bases). V was pared by 6 bases and J by 4 bases, with 12 bases between. The CDR3 consists of 13 residues. Germline CDR1 is SEHNR and CDR2 is FQNEAQ (reference sequence). As DNA, the CDR3 is TGTGCCAGCAGGTTTTCCAGGGGAGAGACCCAGTACTTC. Encoded protein: CASRFSRGETQYF.

The CDR3 protein is CASSHPDPRGGYTF. CDR3 coding DNA: TGCGCCAGCAGCCATCCCGACCCAAGGGGTGGCTACACCTTC. The chain links TRBV4-1 to TRBJ1-2, with D tentatively TRBD1 (5 bases). Trimming took 3 bases from V and 7 from J, leaving 15 bases between them. Germline V CDR1 and CDR2: MGHRA, YSYEKL. The CDR3 runs to 14 residues.

This chain uses TRBV7-9 with TRBJ2-3, with 9 bases that match TRBD2. Germline CDR1 SEHNR, CDR2 FQNEAQ (reference sequence). The trim removed 4 bases at V and 7 bases at J, leaving 12 bases unmatched. CDR3 length: 16 amino acids. CDR3 coding DNA: TGTGCCAGCAGCTCCGCGGGGGGGGCTAAGAGCCATACGCAGTATTTT. It codes for CASSSAGGAKSHTQYF.

The CDR3 bases are TGTGCCAGCAGCCAAGCCAGAGCGGGGGGGCGCACAGATACGCAGTATTTT. Translating it yields CASSQARAGGRTDTQYF. This chain uses TRBV14 with TRBJ2-3, with 10 nucleotides matching TRBD2. The CDR3 totals 17 residues. Trimming at V came to 1 base and at J to 1 base, leaving 5 bases not matched to a gene. CDR1 SGHDN and CDR2 FVKESK come from the germline V gene.

About this clone itself: The same CDR3 is also encoded by other DNA sequences in this sample. The rearrangement uses TRBV19 and TRBJ1-1, with D unclear. Germline CDR1 is LNHDA and CDR2 is SQIVND (reference sequence). Trimming took off 9 bases at V and 1 base at J, with 12 bases between the two ends. The CDR3 runs 13 residues. The CDR3 sequence: CASSLGRNTEAFF. CDR3 bases: TGTGCCAGCTCCCTAGGCAGGAACACTGAAGCTTTCTTT. The full variable domain, with the rest looked up from reference TRBV19 and TRBJ1-1, is DGGITQSPKYLFRKEGQNVTLSCEQNLNHDAMYWYRQDPGQGLRLIYYSQIVNDFQKGDIAEGYSVSREKKESFPLTVTSAQKNPTAFYLCASSLGRNTEAFFGQGTRLTVV.

The rearrangement uses TRBV3-1 (or the pseudogene TRBV3-2) and TRBJ2-7, with 7 bases identical to TRBD1. CDR1 and CDR2 (germline): LGHDT, YNNKEL (reference sequence). V lost 4 bases, J lost 4 bases, and 7 bases stayed unmatched. The CDR3 sequence is 14 residues long. CDR3 protein: CASSPQRQGYEQYF. The DNA for the CDR3 is TGTGCCAGCAGCCCCCAGAGACAGGGTTACGAGCAGTACTTC.

V gene TRBV12-3 or TRBV12-4 combines with J gene TRBJ2-5; 11 bases line up with TRBD2. V shed 8 bases, J shed 7 bases, and the junction held 6 bases outside the gene matches. The CDR3 runs 13 residues. The CDR3 DNA follows: TGTGCCAGCTCTAGCGGGGGGCGGGGGACCCAGTACTTC. This codes for CASSSGGRGTQYF.

V and J are TRBV6-5 and TRBJ1-3, with 8 bases identical to TRBD1. With 5 bases clipped from V and 0 bases from J, the junction kept 3 bases outside the gene matches. Germline lookup yields CDR1 MNHEY and CDR2 SVGAGI. The CDR3 is made up of 15 amino acids. The CDR3 DNA follows: TGTGCCAGCAGTCCTGGGACAGGCTCTGGAAACACCATATATTTT. It yields the protein CASSPGTGSGNTIYF.

In this sample, this clone turned up once. V is TRBV5-5 and J is TRBJ2-3; 7 bases are a match to TRBD2. V shed 6 bases and J 3 bases; nucleotides not matched to a gene: 10. This CDR3 comprises 15 residues. CDR1 and CDR2 from the germline V gene are SGHKS and YYEKEE (reference sequence). The CDR3 spells CASTFPGRGTDTQYF. Here the CDR3 DNA reads TGTGCCAGCACCTTCCCGGGGCGGGGGACAGATACGCAGTATTTT.

The chain recombines TRBV3-1 (or the pseudogene TRBV3-2) with TRBJ2-3, with TRBD2 as a possible D gene (5 bases). CDR1 LGHDT and CDR2 YNNKEL come from the germline V gene (reference sequence). The CDR3 length is 15 residues. With 5 bases removed from V and 0 bases from J, the gap between germline ends came to 12 bases. CDR3 region: CASSRIGVSTDTQYF. The CDR3 DNA reads as TGTGCCAGCAGCAGAATCGGGGTTAGCACAGATACGCAGTATTTT.

The chain links TRBV4-1 to TRBJ1-1; D possibly corresponds to TRBD1 (5 bases). Trimming stripped 0 bases from V and 4 bases from J, with 9 bases between. This CDR3 has 14 amino acids. The germline V gene encodes CDR1 MGHRA and CDR2 YSYEKL. CDR3 DNA: TGCGCCAGCAGCCAAGATGGGGCGAGCACTGAAGCTTTCTTT. Amino acids: CASSQDGASTEAFF.

CDR3 coding DNA: TGTGCCAGCAGTTTGCGGGGGGGCCGTGACTCCTACAATGAGCAGTTCTTC. Amino acid sequence: CASSLRGGRDSYNEQFF. This chain links TRBV2 with TRBJ2-1; 9 nucleotides align to TRBD2. Germline V CDR1 and CDR2: SNHLY, FYNNEI. The J segment lost 0 bases and the V segment lost 5 bases, leaving 8 bases of the junction unmatched. This CDR3 contains 17 residues.

V usage is TRBV10-2 and J usage is TRBJ2-1; D is unclear. Trimming pared 2 bases from V and 6 bases from J, leaving 14 bases between. Germline CDR1 is WSHSY and CDR2 is SAAADI. The CDR3 loop spans 15 amino acids. In nucleotides, the CDR3 is TGCGCCAGCAGTGAGGGGCCGACCTACATCAATGAGCAGTTCTTC. It yields the protein CASSEGPTYINEQFF.

The rearrangement links TRBV4-1 to TRBJ1-2, with a tentative D call TRBD1 (6 bases). The V end was cut by 4 bases, the J end by 2 bases, with 14 bases between. The CDR3 extends over 15 amino acids. The germline V gene encodes CDR1 MGHRA and CDR2 YSYEKL. Here the CDR3 DNA reads TGCGCCAGCAGCCTTATTACCGGGACAAACTATGGCTACACCTTC. Translating it yields CASSLITGTNYGYTF.

V gene TRBV27 combines with J gene TRBJ1-2, with 7 bases matching TRBD1. V lost 3 bases to trimming and J lost 6 bases; unmatched junction nucleotides: 7. CDR1 and CDR2 from the germline V gene are MNHEY and SMNVEV (reference sequence). This CDR3 has 14 amino acids. The CDR3: CASSLAQGGHGYTF. The CDR3 coding sequence is TGTGCCAGCAGTTTGGCTCAAGGGGGCCATGGCTACACCTTC.